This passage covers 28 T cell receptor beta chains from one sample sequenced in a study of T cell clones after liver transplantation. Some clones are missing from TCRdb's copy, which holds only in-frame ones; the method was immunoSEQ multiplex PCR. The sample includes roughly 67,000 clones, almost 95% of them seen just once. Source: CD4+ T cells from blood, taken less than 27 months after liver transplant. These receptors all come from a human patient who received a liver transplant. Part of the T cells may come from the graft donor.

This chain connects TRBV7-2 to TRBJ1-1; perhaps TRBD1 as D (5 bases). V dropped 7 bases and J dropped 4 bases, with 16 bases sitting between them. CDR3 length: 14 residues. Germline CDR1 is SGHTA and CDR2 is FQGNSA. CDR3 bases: TGTGCCAGCATCCTCGGGGGAGGCGGCACTGAAGCTTTCTTT. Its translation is CASILGGGGTEAFF. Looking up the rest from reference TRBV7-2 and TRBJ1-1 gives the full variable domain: GAGVSQSPSNKVTEKGKDVELRCDPISGHTALYWYRQSLGQGLEFLIYFQGNSAPDKSGLPSDRFSAERTGGSVSTLTIQRTQQEDSAVYLCASILGGGGTEAFFGQGTRLTVV.

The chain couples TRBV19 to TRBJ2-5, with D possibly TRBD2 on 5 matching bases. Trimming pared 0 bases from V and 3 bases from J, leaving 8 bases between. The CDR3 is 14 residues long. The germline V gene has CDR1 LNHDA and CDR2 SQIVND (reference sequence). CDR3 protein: CASSIDPAEETQYF. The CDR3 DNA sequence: TGTGCCAGTAGTATAGATCCAGCGGAAGAGACCCAGTACTTC.

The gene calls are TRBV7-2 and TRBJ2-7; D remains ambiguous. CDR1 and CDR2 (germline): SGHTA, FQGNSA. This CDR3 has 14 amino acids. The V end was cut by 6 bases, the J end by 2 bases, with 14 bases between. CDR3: CASRPNNAAYEQYF. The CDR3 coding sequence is TGTGCCAGCAGACCTAATAATGCTGCCTACGAGCAGTACTTC.

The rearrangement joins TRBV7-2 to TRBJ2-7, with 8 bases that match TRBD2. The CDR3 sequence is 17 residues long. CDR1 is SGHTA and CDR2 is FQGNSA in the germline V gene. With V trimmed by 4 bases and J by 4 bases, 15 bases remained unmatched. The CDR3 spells CASSSKFQSGSWYEQYF. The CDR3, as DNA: TGTGCCAGCAGCTCTAAATTTCAAAGCGGGAGCTGGTACGAGCAGTACTTC.

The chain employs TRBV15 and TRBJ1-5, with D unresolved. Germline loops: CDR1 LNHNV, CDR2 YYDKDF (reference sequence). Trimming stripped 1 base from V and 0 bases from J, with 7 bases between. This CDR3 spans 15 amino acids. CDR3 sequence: CATSRARNSNQPQHF. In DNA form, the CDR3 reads TGTGCCACCAGCAGAGCTAGAAATAGCAATCAGCCCCAGCATTTT.

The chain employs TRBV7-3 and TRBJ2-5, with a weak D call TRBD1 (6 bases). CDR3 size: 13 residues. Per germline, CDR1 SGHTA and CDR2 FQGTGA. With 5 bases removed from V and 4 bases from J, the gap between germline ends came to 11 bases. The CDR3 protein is CASSVGQSETQYF. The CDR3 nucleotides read TGTGCCAGCAGCGTAGGACAGTCAGAGACCCAGTACTTC.

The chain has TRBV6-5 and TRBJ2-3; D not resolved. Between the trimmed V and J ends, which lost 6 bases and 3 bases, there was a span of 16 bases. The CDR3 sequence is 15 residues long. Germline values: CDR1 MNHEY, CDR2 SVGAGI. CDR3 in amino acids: CASRPGGIGTDTQYF. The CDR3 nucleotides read TGTGCCAGCAGGCCCGGTGGGATCGGGACAGATACGCAGTATTTT.

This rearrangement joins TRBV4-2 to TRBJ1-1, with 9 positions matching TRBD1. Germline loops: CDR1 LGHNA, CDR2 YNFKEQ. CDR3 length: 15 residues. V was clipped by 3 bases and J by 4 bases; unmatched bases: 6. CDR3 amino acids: CASSQAGTGITEAFF. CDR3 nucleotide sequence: TGTGCCAGCAGCCAGGCCGGGACAGGGATCACTGAAGCTTTCTTT.

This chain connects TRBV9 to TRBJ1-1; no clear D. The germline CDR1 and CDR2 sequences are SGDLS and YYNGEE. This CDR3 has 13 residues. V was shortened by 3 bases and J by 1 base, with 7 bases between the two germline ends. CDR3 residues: CASSGKPNTEAFF. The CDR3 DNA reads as TGTGCCAGCAGCGGGAAACCGAACACTGAAGCTTTCTTT.

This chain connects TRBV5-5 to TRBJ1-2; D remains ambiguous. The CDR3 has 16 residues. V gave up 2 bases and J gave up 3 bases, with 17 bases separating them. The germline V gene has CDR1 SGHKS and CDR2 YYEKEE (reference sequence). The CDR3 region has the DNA TGTGCCAGCAGCTTTATCTTAGGAGGGTCCTACTATGGCTACACCTTC. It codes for CASSFILGGSYYGYTF.

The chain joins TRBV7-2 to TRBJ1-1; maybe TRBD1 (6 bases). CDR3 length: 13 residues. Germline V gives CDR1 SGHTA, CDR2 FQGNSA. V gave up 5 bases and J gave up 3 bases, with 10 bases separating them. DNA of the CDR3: TGTGCCAGCAGCGTCAGGGGTGACACTGAAGCTTTCTTT. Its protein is CASSVRGDTEAFF. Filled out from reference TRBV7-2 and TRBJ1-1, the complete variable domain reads GAGVSQSPSNKVTEKGKDVELRCDPISGHTALYWYRQSLGQGLEFLIYFQGNSAPDKSGLPSDRFSAERTGGSVSTLTIQRTQQEDSAVYLCASSVRGDTEAFFGQGTRLTVV.

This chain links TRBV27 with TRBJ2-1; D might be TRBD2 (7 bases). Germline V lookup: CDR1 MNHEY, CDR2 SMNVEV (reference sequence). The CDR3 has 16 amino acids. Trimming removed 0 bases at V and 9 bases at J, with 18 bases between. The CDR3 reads CASSLSRGGGSGEQFF. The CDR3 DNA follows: TGTGCCAGCAGTTTATCGAGGGGGGGCGGGAGTGGTGAGCAGTTCTTC.

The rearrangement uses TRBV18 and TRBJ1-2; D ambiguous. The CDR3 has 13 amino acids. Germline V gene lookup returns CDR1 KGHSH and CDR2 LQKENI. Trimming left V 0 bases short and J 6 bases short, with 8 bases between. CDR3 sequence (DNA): TGTGCCAGCTCACCACCGGCTCTGGATGGCTACACCTTC. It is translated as CASSPPALDGYTF. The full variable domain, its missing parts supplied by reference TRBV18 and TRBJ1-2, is NAGVMQNPRHLVRRRGQEARLRCSPMKGHSHVYWYRQLPEEGLKFMVYLQKENIIDESGMPKERFSAEFPKEGPSILRIQQVVRGDSAAYFCASSPPALDGYTFGSGTRLTVV.

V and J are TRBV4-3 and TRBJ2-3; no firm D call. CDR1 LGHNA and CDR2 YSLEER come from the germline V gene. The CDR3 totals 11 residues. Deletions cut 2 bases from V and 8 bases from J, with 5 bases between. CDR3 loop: CASSQSTTQYF. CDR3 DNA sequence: TGCGCCAGCAGCCAATCTACTACGCAGTATTTT.

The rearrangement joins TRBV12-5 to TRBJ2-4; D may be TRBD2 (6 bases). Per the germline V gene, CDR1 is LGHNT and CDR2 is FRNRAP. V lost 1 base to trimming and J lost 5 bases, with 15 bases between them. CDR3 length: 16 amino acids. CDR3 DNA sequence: TGTGCTAGTGGTTTGGCCCTCCGGCGGGGAGAAAACATTCAGTACTTC. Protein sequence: CASGLALRRGENIQYF.

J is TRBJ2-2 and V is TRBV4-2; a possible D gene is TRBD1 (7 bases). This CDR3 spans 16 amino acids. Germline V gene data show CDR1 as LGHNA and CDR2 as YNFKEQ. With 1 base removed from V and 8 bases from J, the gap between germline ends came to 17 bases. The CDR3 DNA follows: TGTGCCAGCAGCCAAGTTTCAGGGGGGTATCAAGGGGAGCTGTTTTTT. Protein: CASSQVSGGYQGELFF.

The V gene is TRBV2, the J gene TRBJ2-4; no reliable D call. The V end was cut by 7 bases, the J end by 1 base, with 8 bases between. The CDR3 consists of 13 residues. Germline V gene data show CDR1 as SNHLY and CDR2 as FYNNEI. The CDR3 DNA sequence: TGTGCCAGCATGGGTAGGGCCAAAAACATTCAGTACTTC. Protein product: CASMGRAKNIQYF.

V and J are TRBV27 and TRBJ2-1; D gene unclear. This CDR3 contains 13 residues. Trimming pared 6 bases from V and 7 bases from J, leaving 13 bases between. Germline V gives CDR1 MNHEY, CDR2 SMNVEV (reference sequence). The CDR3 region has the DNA TGTGCCAGCAGCCGTAAGGCTAGAAATGAGCAGTTCTTC. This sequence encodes CASSRKARNEQFF.

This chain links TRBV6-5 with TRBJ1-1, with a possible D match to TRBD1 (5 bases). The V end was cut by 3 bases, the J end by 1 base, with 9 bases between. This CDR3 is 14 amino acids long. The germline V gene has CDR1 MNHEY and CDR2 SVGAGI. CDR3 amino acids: CASSYLGGNTEAFF. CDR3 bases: TGTGCCAGCAGTTATCTGGGGGGGAACACTGAAGCTTTCTTT.

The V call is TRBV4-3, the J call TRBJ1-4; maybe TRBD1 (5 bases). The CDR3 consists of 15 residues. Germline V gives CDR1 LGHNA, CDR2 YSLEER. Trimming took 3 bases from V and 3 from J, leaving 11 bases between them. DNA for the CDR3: TGCGCCAGCAGCCACCTCAGGGATTCTAATGAAAAACTGTTTTTT. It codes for CASSHLRDSNEKLFF.

DNA for the CDR3: TGTGCCACCAGCTCAGACGGGGACAGGCTCTCCTACAATGAGCAGTTCTTC. It translates to CATSSDGDRLSYNEQFF. The rearrangement links TRBV15 to TRBJ2-1; 8 bases fit TRBD1. CDR3 length: 17 residues. From germline, CDR1 is LNHNV and CDR2 YYDKDF (reference sequence). The V gene end was trimmed by 5 bases and the J gene end by 0 bases; junction bases not matched to a gene: 9.

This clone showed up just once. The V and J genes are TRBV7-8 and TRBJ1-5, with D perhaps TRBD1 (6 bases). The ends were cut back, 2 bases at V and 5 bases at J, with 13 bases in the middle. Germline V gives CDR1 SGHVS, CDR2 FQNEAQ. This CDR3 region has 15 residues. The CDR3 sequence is CASSLNLDRHQPQHF. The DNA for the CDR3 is TGTGCCAGCAGCTTAAATCTCGACAGGCATCAGCCCCAGCATTTT.

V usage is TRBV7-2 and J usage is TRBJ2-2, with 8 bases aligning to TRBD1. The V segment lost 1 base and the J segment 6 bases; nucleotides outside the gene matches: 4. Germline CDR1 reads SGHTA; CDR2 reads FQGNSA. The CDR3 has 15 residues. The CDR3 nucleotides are TGTGCCAGCAGCTTAGTTCCAGGGGGCGCCGGGGAGCTGTTTTTT. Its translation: CASSLVPGGAGELFF.

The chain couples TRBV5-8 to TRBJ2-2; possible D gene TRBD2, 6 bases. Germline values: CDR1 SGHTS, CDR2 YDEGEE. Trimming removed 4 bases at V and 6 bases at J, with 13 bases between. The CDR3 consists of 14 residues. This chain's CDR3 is CASSNRLGAGELFF. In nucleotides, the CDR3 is TGTGCCAGCAGCAACCGACTAGGAGCCGGGGAGCTGTTTTTT.

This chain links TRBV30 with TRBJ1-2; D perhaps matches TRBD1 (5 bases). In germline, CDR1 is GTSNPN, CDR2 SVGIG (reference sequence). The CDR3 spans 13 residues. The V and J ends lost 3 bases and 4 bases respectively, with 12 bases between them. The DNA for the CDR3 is TGTGCCTGGAGGGGAACAGGACCCTATGGCTACACCTTC. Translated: CAWRGTGPYGYTF.

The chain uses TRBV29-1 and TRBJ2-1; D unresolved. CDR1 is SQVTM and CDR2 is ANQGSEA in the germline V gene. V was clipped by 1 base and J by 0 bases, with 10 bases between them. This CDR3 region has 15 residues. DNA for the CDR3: TGCAGCGTTGAAGGGAGCCCGGGCTCCTACAATGAGCAGTTCTTC. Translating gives CSVEGSPGSYNEQFF.

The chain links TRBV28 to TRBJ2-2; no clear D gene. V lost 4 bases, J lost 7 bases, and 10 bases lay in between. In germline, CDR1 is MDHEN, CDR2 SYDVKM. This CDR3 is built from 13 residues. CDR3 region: CASSSTVNGELFF. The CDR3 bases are TGTGCCAGCAGTTCGACGGTTAACGGGGAGCTGTTTTTT.

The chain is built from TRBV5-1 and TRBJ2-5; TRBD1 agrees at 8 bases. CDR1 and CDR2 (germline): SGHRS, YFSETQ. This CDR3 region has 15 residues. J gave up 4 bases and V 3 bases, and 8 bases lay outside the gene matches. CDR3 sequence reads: CASSSLQGGGETQYF. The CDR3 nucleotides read TGCGCCAGCAGCTCCCTACAGGGGGGAGGAGAGACCCAGTACTTC.